What follows are 3 T cell receptor beta chains derived from one specimen sequenced in a study of control samples from healthy donors and cancer patients. The protocol was immunoSEQ multiplex PCR, while the TCRdb copy is restricted to in-frame clones and leaves out a portion. The sample includes about 120,000 clones, 75% to 95% of them seen just once. Specimen: blood. Receptors were obtained from a man between 40 and 49 years old in good health.

The chain couples TRBV2 to TRBJ1-4, with 9 bases matching TRBD1. V was pared by 6 bases and J by 2 bases, with 13 bases of the junction left unmatched. This CDR3 spans 18 amino acids. In germline, CDR1 is SNHLY, CDR2 FYNNEI. Here the CDR3 reads CASRKWAGTGPTNEKLFF. CDR3 bases: TGTGCCAGCAGAAAATGGGCCGGGACAGGGCCGACTAATGAAAAACTGTTTTTT.

For the CDR3, the DNA is TGTGCCAGCAGCGAGGGACAGGGGAACGAAAACACCATATATTTT. This encodes CASSEGQGNENTIYF. This sequence joins TRBV11-3 and TRBJ1-3; 10 nucleotides match TRBD1. The CDR3 loop spans 15 amino acids. After removal of 5 bases from V and 6 bases from J, the junction contained 7 bases not matched to a gene. Germline lookup yields CDR1 SGHNT and CDR2 YENEEA.

The genes are TRBV7-6 and TRBJ2-7; 10 bases are shared with TRBD2. V gave up 5 bases and J gave up 2 bases; unmatched junction bases: 3. The V gene's germline CDR1 is SGHVS and CDR2 FNYEAQ. The CDR3 is made up of 14 amino acids. The CDR3 loop is CASSELAGTYEQYF. The CDR3 DNA sequence: TGTGCCAGCAGCGAACTAGCGGGGACCTACGAGCAGTACTTC. The entire variable domain, with the rest obtained from reference TRBV7-6 and TRBJ2-7, is as follows: GAGVSQSPRYKVTKRGQDVALRCDPISGHVSLYWYRQALGQGPEFLTYFNYEAQQDKSGLPNDRFSAERPEGSISTLTIQRTEQRDSAMYRCASSELAGTYEQYFGPGTRLTVT.